This is a list of T cell receptor beta chains from one sample in a study of T cell responses to AZD1222 COVID-19 vaccine. The assay was immunoSEQ multiplex PCR, and TCRdb's table has in-frame clones only and misses some. The sample includes more than 90,000 clones, about nine tenths of them seen just once. The material sequenced was peripheral blood, taken 28 days after the second AZD1222 dose. Receptors were obtained from an adult who received the AZD1222 COVID-19 vaccine. The CDR3 runs from the conserved cysteine through the conserved F or W. Some rows have no size entry. The others give once, few or many, or a class for an expanded clone.

TRBV12-1	few	11	CASRFNQPQHF
TRBV15	-	17	CATSRALAEVTGNTIYF
TRBV5-1	-	14	CASSLVSADTEAFF
TRBV23-1	once	15	CASRDYTGPRNGYTF
TRBV28	-	15	CASSSPGQGFEKLFF
TRBV10-3	-	16	CAISEDGLFSGNTIYF
TRBV27	-	12	CASSGPNQPQHF
TRBV15	-	15	CATSRPSRVSDTQYF
TRBV5-4	-	17	CASSSGTSGRAWETQYF
TRBV6-5	-	14	CASRREGNNSPLHF
TRBV2	-	15	CASNSVGQGALGYTF